The present T cell receptor beta chain was sequenced within a study of technical replicates of blood from a handful of donors. Sequenced by immunoSEQ multiplex PCR; TCRdb stores in-frame clones only, minus some. The sample contains some 66,000 clones, approximately 87% of which appear only once. The germline V gene encodes CDR1 SGHDN and CDR2 FVKESK. V lost 0 bases, J lost 4 bases, and 4 bases lay in between. The CDR3 consists of 13 residues. The source material was PBMCs. The chain couples TRBV14 to TRBJ2-1; D remains ambiguous. This clonotype was obtained from a human donor in good health. Some clones in this sample may be carry-over from other donors' samples. CDR3: CASSQDTYNEQFF. The CDR3 DNA sequence: TGTGCCAGCAGCCAAGATACTTACAATGAGCAGTTCTTC.